This entry lists 5 T cell receptor beta chains sequenced from one sample in a study of control samples from healthy donors and cancer patients. Sequencing used immunoSEQ multiplex PCR; TCRdb keeps in-frame clones, though not all of them. The sample has around 57,000 clones; 80% to 95% are singletons. The sequenced material came from PBMCs. The receptors were sampled from a man under 40 with colorectal cancer.

The gene calls are TRBV4-3 and TRBJ1-4; 7 nucleotides match TRBD1. Germline lookup yields CDR1 LGHNA and CDR2 YSLEER. The trim removed 0 bases at V and 10 bases at J, leaving 8 bases unmatched. This CDR3 comprises 15 residues. In DNA form, the CDR3 reads TGCGCCAGCAGCCAAGAAGGTGGGACAGCAGGAAAACTGTTTTTT. This codes for CASSQEGGTAGKLFF.

The chain uses TRBV19 and TRBJ2-7, with D possibly matching TRBD1 (6 bases). Germline CDR1 LNHDA, CDR2 SQIVND (reference sequence). The V gene lost 6 bases and the J gene lost 4 bases, with 7 bases spanning the gap. This CDR3 comprises 11 residues. CDR3 sequence (DNA): TGTGCCAGTAGCGGACAGTACGAGCAGTACTTC. Translation: CASSGQYEQYF.

The chain employs TRBV21-1 and TRBJ1-1; the DNA was not compared with TRBD1, the D call given in the table. TRBV21-1 is listed as a pseudogene. This CDR3 region has 15 residues. CDR3 amino acids: CASSKATDMNTEAFF. In DNA, the CDR3 is TGTGCCAGCAGCAAAGCCACAGACATGAACACTGAAGCTTTCTTT.

V gene TRBV7-9 combines with J gene TRBJ2-3, with D maybe TRBD1 (5 bases). Germline V gene lookup returns CDR1 SEHNR and CDR2 FQNEAQ (reference sequence). V lost 5 bases to trimming and J lost 1 base, with 16 bases between them. This CDR3 has 16 amino acids. The CDR3 DNA follows: TGTGCCAGCAGCCAAGAGAAAGACAGACGCACAGATACGCAGTATTTT. Translation: CASSQEKDRRTDTQYF.

This chain links TRBV4-2 with TRBJ2-3; 8 bases align to TRBD2. Germline V gene lookup returns CDR1 LGHNA and CDR2 YNFKEQ. V lost 3 bases and J lost 3; bases outside the gene matches: 14. The CDR3 has 18 amino acids. CDR3 sequence reads: CASSHRGGVSGETDTQYF. The DNA for the CDR3 is TGTGCCAGCAGCCATCGAGGGGGGGTTAGCGGGGAGACAGATACGCAGTATTTT.